The sequence of this TCR beta chain was determined in a study of post-analysis software for immune sequencing data. Study as a whole: In terms of disease course, relapsing-remitting, secondary progressive and progressive-relapsing multiple sclerosis were included.

Study results and limitations: F measure clustering grouped samples strongly by preparation batch. Controls showed significantly higher normalized Chao1 diversity than did multiple sclerosis patients.

Unique molecular identifiers were built into the TCR beta cDNA libraries. T cells numbering roughly 1 to 10 million yielded some 520,000 cDNA molecules. In TCRdb, the PCR reads were re-called with MiXCR into one record per CDR3 protein. Among roughly 800,000 distinct CDR3 sequences listed, 25% to 30% were seen once. Concerning this clonotype itself: No antigen is known for it.

The sequenced material came from blood. The sequence was obtained from a girl under 18 with multiple sclerosis.

In DNA, the CDR3 is TGTGCCAGCAGCTGGGGGGACAGGGACTACGAGCAGTACTTC. This codes for CASSWGDRDYEQYF. The chain has TRBV28 and TRBJ2-7; TRBD1 matches at 9 bases. The CDR3 runs 14 residues. Germline V gene sequence: CDR1 MDHEN, CDR2 SYDVKM. V trimming: 6 bases; J trimming: 3 bases; junction bases outside the gene matches: 6.